This TCR beta chain was identified in a study of T cells in Graves' hyperthyroidism and ophthalmopathy. Study at large: Peripheral blood specimens were obtained at initial diagnosis, prior to any treatment. Overall study findings and caveats: The model foresaw ophthalmopathy a median approximately 6.1 months prior to onset.

RNA transcripts yielded amplified TCR beta CDR3 regions. In the first-round RT-PCR of the TCR CDR3, the HTBI primer set was used. TCRdb analysed the multiplex PCR reads with MiXCR anew, one entry per CDR3 protein. The table records roughly 640,000 distinct CDR3 sequences, roughly 15% of them present only once. This clonotype was picked up many times. Its cognate antigen is unknown. This CDR3 is built from 12 residues. Trimming stripped 8 bases from V and 2 bases from J, with 10 bases between. Germline CDR1 and CDR2: SGHAT and FQNNGV. Enrolled ophthalmopathy patients presented with a Clinical Activity Score of at least 3, a NOSPECS grade of at least 4, and disease duration under 3 months.

The clonotype originates from a woman aged 40 to 50 with Graves' ophthalmopathy. The sample taken for sequencing was blood. The rearrangement joins TRBV11-2 to TRBJ2-7; possibly TRBD1 for D (6 bases). The CDR3 sequence is CASGRQAYEQYF. The CDR3 region has the DNA TGTGCCAGCGGCCGACAGGCCTACGAGCAGTACTTC.